The 20 T cell receptor beta chains given below trace back to one sample, sequenced in a study of cytomegalovirus exposure and HLA in healthy donors. The PCR ran on 60 Vbeta and 13 Jbeta primers. Profiling relied on immunoSEQ multiplex PCR, and the TCRdb table lists in-frame clones only, not all of them. The repertoire includes about 150,000 clones, about 88% of them detected once, and 2% to 2.5% sits in the top ten. Sequencing was performed on PBMCs. The receptors were sampled from a woman in her late teens or twenties in good health and CMV-seronegative.

The J gene is TRBJ2-7, the V gene TRBV7-8, with 10 positions matching TRBD1. V was pared by 3 bases and J by 2 bases, with 4 bases of the junction left unmatched. The CDR3 sequence is 15 residues long. CDR1 and CDR2 from the germline V gene are SGHVS and FQNEAQ. This CDR3 is CASSFGGTGAYEQYF. CDR3 nucleotide sequence: TGTGCCAGCAGCTTTGGTGGGACAGGGGCCTACGAGCAGTACTTC.

This chain joins TRBV23-1 and TRBJ2-7, with 7 bases matching TRBD2. TRBV23-1 is assigned to the ORF class and has an uncertain function. The CDR3 spans 14 residues. The junction had 2 bases not matched to a gene; V was cut back by 3 bases and J by 0 bases. DNA of the CDR3: TGCGCCAGCAGTCAGGGGACTATCTCCTACGAGCAGTACTTC. It yields the protein CASSQGTISYEQYF.

This clone was seen just once. This chain connects TRBV5-8 to TRBJ2-1; D is possibly TRBD2 (5 bases). CDR3 size: 13 residues. V dropped 4 bases and J dropped 9 bases, with 14 bases sitting between them. CDR1 SGHTS and CDR2 YDEGEE come from the germline V gene. The CDR3 reads CASSLRTRGEQFF. The CDR3 DNA sequence: TGTGCCAGCAGCCTACGAACTCGGGGTGAGCAGTTCTTC.

The chain uses TRBV2 and TRBJ2-7, with TRBD1 identical over 8 bases. After removal of 6 bases from V and 1 base from J, the junction contained 5 bases not matched to a gene. This CDR3 spans 14 amino acids. Germline CDR1 reads SNHLY; CDR2 reads FYNNEI. The CDR3 nucleotides read TGTGCCAGCAGGGAACAGGGGGTTTCCTACGAGCAGTACTTC. This translates into CASREQGVSYEQYF.

Comment on this clone: Sequence at one end of the junction differs from germline and may be a read error. The chain has TRBV7-9 and TRBJ1-5, with no clear D. Germline CDR1 reads SEHNR; CDR2 reads FQNEAQ (reference sequence). This CDR3 comprises 12 residues. The CDR3 nucleotides read TGTTCCAGCAGCTTTCACCGTAGGCCCCAGCATTTT. As protein: CSSSFHRRPQHF.

The rearrangement joins TRBV9 to TRBJ2-2; no clear D gene. Germline-derived CDR1 and CDR2 are SGDLS and YYNGEE. This CDR3 is 15 amino acids long. Trimming shortened V by 0 bases and J by 1 base, and 7 bases separated the two germline ends. This CDR3 is CASSVATMNTGELFF. CDR3 coding DNA: TGTGCCAGCAGCGTAGCTACGATGAACACCGGGGAGCTGTTTTTT.

The chain recombines TRBV7-2 with TRBJ1-5, with D perhaps TRBD1 (6 bases). Germline lookup yields CDR1 SGHTA and CDR2 FQGNSA. This CDR3 has 15 residues. The germline V and J ends were trimmed by 1 base and 7 bases, with 14 bases remaining between them. CDR3 residues: CASSLEGGRTQPQHF. CDR3 bases: TGTGCCAGCAGCTTAGAGGGGGGGAGGACGCAGCCCCAGCATTTT.

The rearrangement uses TRBV6-5 and TRBJ1-2; TRBD1 matches 8 bases. The V gene's germline CDR1 is MNHEY and CDR2 SVGAGI. This CDR3 is built from 14 residues. The V gene end was trimmed by 5 bases and the J gene end by 2 bases; junction bases not matched to a gene: 4. The CDR3 sequence: CASSTRTGNYGYTF. CDR3 DNA: TGTGCCAGCAGTACGCGGACAGGGAACTATGGCTACACCTTC.

The chain employs TRBV19 and TRBJ2-1; 11 bases fit TRBD2. CDR3 length: 16 amino acids. Germline V gene sequence: CDR1 LNHDA, CDR2 SQIVND (reference sequence). Trimming took 7 bases from V and 2 from J; bases not matched to a gene: 7. In DNA, the CDR3 is TGTGCCAGTACCCCCGGACTAGCGGGTCCCTACAATGAGCAGTTCTTC. This gives the protein CASTPGLAGPYNEQFF. Using reference TRBV19 and TRBJ2-1 for the parts outside the CDR3, the full variable domain is DGGITQSPKYLFRKEGQNVTLSCEQNLNHDAMYWYRQDPGQGLRLIYYSQIVNDFQKGDIAEGYSVSREKKESFPLTVTSAQKNPTAFYLCASTPGLAGPYNEQFFGPGTRLTVL.

This clone was found once. The chain joins TRBV7-9 to TRBJ2-7, with 10 positions matching TRBD2. The trim removed 7 bases at V and 0 bases at J, leaving 15 bases unmatched. CDR1 and CDR2 from the germline V gene are SEHNR and FQNEAQ (reference sequence). The CDR3 consists of 18 residues. The CDR3 DNA reads as TGTGCCAGCAAGCCCCCCGGTCTAGCGGGAGTCACCTCCTACGAGCAGTACTTC. It specifies CASKPPGLAGVTSYEQYF.

V and J are TRBV28 and TRBJ1-6, with 11 nucleotides matching TRBD1. The CDR3 runs 15 residues. Losses at the gene ends were 5 bases for V and 5 bases for J; bases not matched to a gene: 2. The germline gives CDR1 MDHEN, CDR2 SYDVKM. CDR3 DNA sequence: TGTGCCAGCAGTGGGGACAGGGGGAATAATTCACCCCTCCACTTT. It encodes CASSGDRGNNSPLHF.

This clone occurred once. The chain carries TRBV10-1 and TRBJ2-3; TRBD2 matches at 9 bases. The CDR3 totals 15 residues. The germline gives CDR1 WNHNN, CDR2 SYGVQD (reference sequence). V gave up 7 bases and J gave up 3 bases; unmatched junction bases: 8. The CDR3 bases are TGCGCCAGCACTAAACTAGCGGGTCCGACAGATACGCAGTATTTT. Protein sequence: CASTKLAGPTDTQYF.

The chain combines TRBV19 with TRBJ2-5; 9 bases are a match to TRBD2. The J call could be wrong; TRBJ2-7 is a better fit for the DNA end. This CDR3 region has 15 residues. Per the germline V gene, CDR1 is LNHDA and CDR2 is SQIVND (reference sequence). This chain's CDR3 is CASSIRLAASYEQYF. DNA of the CDR3: TGTGCCAGTAGTATTCGACTAGCGGCCTCCTACGAGCAGTACTTC.

The chain has TRBV9 and TRBJ1-6; 10 bases map to TRBD1. The CDR3 contains 15 residues. The V gene end was trimmed by 0 bases and the J gene end by 10 bases; junction bases not matched to a gene: 4. CDR1 and CDR2 (germline): SGDLS, YYNGEE. CDR3 sequence reads: CASSVEDRGASPLHF. The CDR3 DNA sequence: TGTGCCAGCAGCGTAGAGGACAGGGGGGCCTCACCCCTCCACTTT.

The V and J genes are TRBV5-5 and TRBJ2-7, with 10 bases that match TRBD1. The CDR3 has 13 amino acids. CDR1 and CDR2 (germline): SGHKS, YYEKEE (reference sequence). V trimming: 4 bases; J trimming: 6 bases; junction bases outside the gene matches: 4. CDR3 bases: TGTGCCAGCAGCGACAGGGGGCTCGGCGAGCAGTACTTC. Residues: CASSDRGLGEQYF.

The chain has TRBV7-3 and TRBJ2-5; D may be TRBD2 (6 bases). This CDR3 contains 13 residues. Per the germline V gene, CDR1 is SGHTA and CDR2 is FQGTGA. V was pared by 4 bases and J by 1 base, with 7 bases between. CDR3 nucleotide sequence: TGTGCCAGCAGCTGGAGGGGCCAAGAGACCCAGTACTTC. It yields the protein CASSWRGQETQYF. Full variable domain (rest looked up from reference TRBV7-3 and TRBJ2-5): GAGVSQTPSNKVTEKGKYVELRCDPISGHTALYWYRQSLGQGPEFLIYFQGTGAADDSGLPNDRFFAVRPEGSVSTLKIQRTERGDSAVYLCASSWRGQETQYFGPGTRLLVL.

The V gene is TRBV7-8, the J gene TRBJ2-7; weak D call: TRBD2 (6 bases). The CDR3 consists of 14 residues. Deletions cut 4 bases from V and 3 bases from J, with 13 bases between. Per germline, CDR1 SGHVS and CDR2 FQNEAQ. Here the CDR3 DNA reads TGTGCCAGCAGCTACCGGGACTCGAACTACGAGCAGTACTTC. Protein: CASSYRDSNYEQYF.

The CDR3 DNA follows: TGTGCCAGCAGCGCTAACTCCGGGACAATATTTTACGAGCAGTACTTC. Translation gives CASSANSGTIFYEQYF. This chain links TRBV7-2 with TRBJ2-7; possibly TRBD1 for D (6 bases). This CDR3 region has 16 residues. CDR1 and CDR2 from the germline V gene are SGHTA and FQGNSA. Trimming took off 5 bases at V and 4 bases at J, with 21 bases between the two ends.

V usage is TRBV7-2 and J usage is TRBJ2-3; D is perhaps TRBD2 (5 bases). This CDR3 has 14 amino acids. Germline CDR1 reads SGHTA; CDR2 reads FQGNSA. Trimming took off 5 bases at V and 6 bases at J, with 15 bases between the two ends. CDR3 region: CASSPTRDSDTQYF. CDR3 sequence (DNA): TGTGCCAGCAGCCCTACTAGAGATTCCGATACGCAGTATTTT.

This sequence joins TRBV4-1 and TRBJ2-3, with D hard to call. The CDR3 sequence is 14 residues long. The ends were cut back, 1 base at V and 0 bases at J, with 5 bases in the middle. Germline V gene data show CDR1 as MGHRA and CDR2 as YSYEKL. The DNA of the CDR3 is TGCGCCAGCAGCCAAGTGGGCAGCACAGATACGCAGTATTTT. Translated, it gives CASSQVGSTDTQYF.